Detailed here is one T cell receptor beta chain. Researchers took RNA transcripts and amplified the TCR beta CDR3 regions from them. First-round RT-PCR with HTBI primers amplified the TCR CDR3 region. Via MiXCR, TCRdb re-called the multiplex PCR reads, giving one row per CDR3 protein. This sample has over 250,000 distinct CDR3 sequences; about an eighth occur once, and the top ten carry 30% to 40%. The entry originates in a study of T cells in Graves' hyperthyroidism and ophthalmopathy. The V and J ends lost 7 bases and 0 bases respectively, with 16 bases between them. The CDR3 is made up of 16 amino acids. Looked up from germline, CDR1 is LNHDA and CDR2 is SQIVND (reference sequence).

V gene TRBV19 combines with J gene TRBJ1-3; no reliable D call. The receptor comes from a woman between 40 and 55 years old with Graves' ophthalmopathy. Sequencing was done on a sample of blood. The CDR3 protein is CASNIFGSSSGNTIYF. As DNA, the CDR3 is TGTGCCAGTAATATCTTCGGCAGCAGCTCTGGAAACACCATATATTTT.